This T cell receptor beta chain was sequenced for a study of cytomegalovirus exposure and HLA in healthy donors. Primers included in the PCR were 60 Vbeta and 13 Jbeta primers. Assay used: immunoSEQ multiplex PCR; TCRdb lists only in-frame clones, some missing. Of over 75,000 clones listed, 84% are singletons. This TCR came from a woman in her fifties or sixties in good health and CMV-seronegative. Input material: PBMCs.

The CDR3 here is CASSTRGRGTDTQYF. CDR3 nucleotide sequence: TGTGCCAGCAGCACCAGGGGGCGGGGGACAGATACGCAGTATTTT. The genes are TRBV28 and TRBJ2-3; a weak D match, TRBD1 (8 bases). The CDR3 spans 15 residues. The V gene's germline CDR1 is MDHEN and CDR2 SYDVKM. The germline V and J ends were trimmed by 6 bases and 3 bases, with 16 bases remaining between them.